The present T cell receptor beta chain was sequenced within a study of blood T cell repertoires in COVID-19. Germline assignment: CDR1 MNHNS and CDR2 SASEGT. Trimming shortened V by 1 base and J by 5 bases, and 11 bases separated the two germline ends. The CDR3 is 15 amino acids. Profiled with immunoSEQ multiplex PCR; TCRdb holds only in-frame clones, not every one. The repertoire holds tens of thousands of clones, with around 80% as singletons. This TCR derives from a man aged 60 to 69 with active or convalescent COVID-19. V gene TRBV6-1 combines with J gene TRBJ1-4; D not certain. Sequenced sample: peripheral blood. As DNA, the CDR3 is TGTGCCAGCAGTGAAGTGGGCGCGATCAATGAAAAACTGTTTTTT. Its protein is CASSEVGAINEKLFF.